The source of this TCR beta chain is a study of cytomegalovirus exposure and HLA in healthy donors. Study-level results: The classifier, whose performance was assessed in both the original and validation cohorts, reportedly diagnosed cytomegalovirus status with high specificity and sensitivity. The authors later linked a missense DCLRE1C variant to TCR beta V- and J-gene trimming.

Turning to this clone: The antigen remains unidentified.

This CDR3 is built from 14 residues. V was clipped by 3 bases and J by 2 bases, with 10 bases between them. Germline V gives CDR1 SGHNT, CDR2 YYREEE (reference sequence). Amplification used 60 Vbeta primers and 13 Jbeta primers. Study processing details: The authors later counted around 80 million unique TCR beta chains, 9.5 million to 11 million of them shared. Profiled with immunoSEQ multiplex PCR; TCRdb holds only in-frame clones, not every one. The V and J calls and clone size come from that table; D and trimming were worked out from the DNA. Of under 200,000 clones in the sample, around 83% were seen once.

V gene TRBV5-4 combines with J gene TRBJ2-3; D remains unclear. The sequence derives from a girl aged 2 to 9 in good health and CMV-seropositive. The sequenced material came from PBMCs. CDR3 DNA sequence: TGTGCCAGCAGCTCCCGCAGGTTCACAGATACGCAGTATTTT. It yields the protein CASSSRRFTDTQYF.